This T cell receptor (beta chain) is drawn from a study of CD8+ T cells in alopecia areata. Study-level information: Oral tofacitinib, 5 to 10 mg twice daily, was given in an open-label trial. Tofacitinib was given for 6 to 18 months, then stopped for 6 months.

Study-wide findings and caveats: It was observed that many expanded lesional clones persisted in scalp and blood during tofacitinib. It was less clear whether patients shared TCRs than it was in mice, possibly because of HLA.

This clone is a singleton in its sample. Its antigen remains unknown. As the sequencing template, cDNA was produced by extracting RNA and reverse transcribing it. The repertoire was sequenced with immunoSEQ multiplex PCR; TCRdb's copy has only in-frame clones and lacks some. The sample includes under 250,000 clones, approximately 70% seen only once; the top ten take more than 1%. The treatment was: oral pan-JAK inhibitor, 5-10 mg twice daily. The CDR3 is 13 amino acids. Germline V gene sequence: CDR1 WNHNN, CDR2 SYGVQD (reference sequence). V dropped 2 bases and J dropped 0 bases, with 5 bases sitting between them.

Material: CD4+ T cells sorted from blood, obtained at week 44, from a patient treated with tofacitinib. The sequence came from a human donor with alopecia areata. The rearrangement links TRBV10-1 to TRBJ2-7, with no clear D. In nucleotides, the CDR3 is TGCGCCAGCAGTGAGGACAACTCCTACGAGCAGTACTTC. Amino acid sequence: CASSEDNSYEQYF.